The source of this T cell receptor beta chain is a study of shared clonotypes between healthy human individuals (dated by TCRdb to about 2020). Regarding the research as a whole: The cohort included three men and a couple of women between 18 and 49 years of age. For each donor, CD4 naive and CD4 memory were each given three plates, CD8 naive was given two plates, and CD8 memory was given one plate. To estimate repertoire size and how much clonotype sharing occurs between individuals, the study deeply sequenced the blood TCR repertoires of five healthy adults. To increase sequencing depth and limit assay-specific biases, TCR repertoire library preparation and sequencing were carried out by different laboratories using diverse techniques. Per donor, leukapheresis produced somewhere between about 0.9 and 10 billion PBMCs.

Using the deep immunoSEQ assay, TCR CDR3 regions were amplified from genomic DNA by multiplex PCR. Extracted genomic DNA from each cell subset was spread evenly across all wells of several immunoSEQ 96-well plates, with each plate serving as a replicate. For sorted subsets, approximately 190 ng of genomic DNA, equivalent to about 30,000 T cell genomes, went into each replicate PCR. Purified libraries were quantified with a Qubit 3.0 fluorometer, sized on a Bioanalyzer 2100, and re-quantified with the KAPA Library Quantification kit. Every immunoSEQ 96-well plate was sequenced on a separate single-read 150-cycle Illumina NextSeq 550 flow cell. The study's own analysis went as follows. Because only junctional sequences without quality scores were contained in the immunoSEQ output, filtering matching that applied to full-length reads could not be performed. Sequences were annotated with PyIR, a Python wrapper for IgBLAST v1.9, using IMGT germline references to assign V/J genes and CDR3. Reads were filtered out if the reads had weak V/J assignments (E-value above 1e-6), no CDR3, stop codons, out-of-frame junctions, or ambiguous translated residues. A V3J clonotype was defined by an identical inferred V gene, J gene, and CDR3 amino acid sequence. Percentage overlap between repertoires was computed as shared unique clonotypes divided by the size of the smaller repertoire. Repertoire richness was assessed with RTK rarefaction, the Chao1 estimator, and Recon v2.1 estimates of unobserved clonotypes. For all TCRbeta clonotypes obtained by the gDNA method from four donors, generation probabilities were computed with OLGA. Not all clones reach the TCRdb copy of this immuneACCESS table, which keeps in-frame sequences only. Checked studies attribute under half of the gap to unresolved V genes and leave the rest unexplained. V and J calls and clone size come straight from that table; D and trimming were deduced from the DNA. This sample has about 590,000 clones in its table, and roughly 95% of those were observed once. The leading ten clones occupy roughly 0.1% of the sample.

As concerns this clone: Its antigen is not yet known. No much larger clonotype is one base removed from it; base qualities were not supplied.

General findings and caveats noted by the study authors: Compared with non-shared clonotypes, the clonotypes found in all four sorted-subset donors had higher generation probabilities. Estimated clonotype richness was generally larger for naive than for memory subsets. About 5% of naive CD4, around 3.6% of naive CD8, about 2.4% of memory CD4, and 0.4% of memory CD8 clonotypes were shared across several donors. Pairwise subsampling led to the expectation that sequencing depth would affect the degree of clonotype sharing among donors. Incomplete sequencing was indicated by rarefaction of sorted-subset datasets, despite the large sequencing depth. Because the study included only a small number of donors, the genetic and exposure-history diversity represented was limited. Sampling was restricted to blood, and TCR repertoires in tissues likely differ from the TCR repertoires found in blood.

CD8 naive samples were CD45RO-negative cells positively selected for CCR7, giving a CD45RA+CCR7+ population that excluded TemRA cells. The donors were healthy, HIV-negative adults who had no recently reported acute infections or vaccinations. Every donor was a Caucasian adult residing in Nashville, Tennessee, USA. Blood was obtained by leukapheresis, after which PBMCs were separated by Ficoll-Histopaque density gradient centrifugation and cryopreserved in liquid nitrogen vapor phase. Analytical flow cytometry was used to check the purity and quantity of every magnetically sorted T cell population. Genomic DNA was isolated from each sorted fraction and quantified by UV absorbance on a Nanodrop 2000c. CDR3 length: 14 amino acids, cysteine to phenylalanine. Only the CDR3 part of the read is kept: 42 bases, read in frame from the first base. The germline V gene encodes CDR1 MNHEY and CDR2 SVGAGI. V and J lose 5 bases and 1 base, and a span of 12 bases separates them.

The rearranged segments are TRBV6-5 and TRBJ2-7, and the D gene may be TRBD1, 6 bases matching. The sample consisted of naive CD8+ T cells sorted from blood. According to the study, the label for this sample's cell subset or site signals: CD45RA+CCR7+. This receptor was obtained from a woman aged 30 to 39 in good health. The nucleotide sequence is TGTGCCAGCAGTCTCCGAGGGGGATCCTACGAGCAGTACTTC. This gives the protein CASSLRGGSYEQYF.